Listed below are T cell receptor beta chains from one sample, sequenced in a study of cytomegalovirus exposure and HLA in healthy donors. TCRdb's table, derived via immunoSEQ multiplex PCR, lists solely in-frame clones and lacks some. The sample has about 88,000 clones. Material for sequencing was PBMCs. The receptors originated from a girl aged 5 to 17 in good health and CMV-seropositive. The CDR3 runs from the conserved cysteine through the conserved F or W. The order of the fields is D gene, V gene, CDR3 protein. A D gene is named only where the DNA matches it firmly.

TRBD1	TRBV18	CASSWDRGQETQYF
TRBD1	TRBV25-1	CASSDKRDRGTDTQYF
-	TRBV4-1	CASSQDWEGSYGYTF
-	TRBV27	CASSLIQLNEQFF
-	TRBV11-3	CASSLGDTDFQETQYF
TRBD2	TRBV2	CASSWTSGINEQFF
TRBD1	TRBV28	CASSLLGQGAGGYTF
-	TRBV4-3	CASSQQRGNIQYF
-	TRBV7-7	CASSLPPGETQYF
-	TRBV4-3	CASSQDLGIVDRRNYGYTF
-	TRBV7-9	CASSLGSTEAFF
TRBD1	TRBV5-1	CASSLLISQGTRVDTQYF
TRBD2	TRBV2	CASRRSGGRETQYF
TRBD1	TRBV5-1	CASSLAVDRNSNSPLHF
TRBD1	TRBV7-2	CASSLGGTGAFRGANVLTF
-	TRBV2	CASSEGLGSTNTGELFF
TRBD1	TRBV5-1	CASRQQGERWNTEAFF
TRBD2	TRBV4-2	CASSQDFGGAMETQYF
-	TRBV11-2	CASIPGKQETQYF
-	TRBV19	CASSPSAGYEQYF
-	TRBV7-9	CASSLDPTETLYGYTF
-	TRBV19	CASSIPPPGNELFF
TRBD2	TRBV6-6	CASSRPGGQETQYF
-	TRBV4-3	CASSQDLRGGGNTIYF
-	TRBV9	CASSVAGPPGNTIYF
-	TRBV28	CASSYRQATNEKLFF
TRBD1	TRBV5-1	CASSLGVGTGAGPLNSPLHF
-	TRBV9	CASSPNQDYGYTF
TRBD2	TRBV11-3	CASSSRGGNNYEQYF
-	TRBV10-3	CAISPTLVAGASEQYF
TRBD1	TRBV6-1	CALGRDSSYEQYF
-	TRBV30	CAWTTVGTEAFF
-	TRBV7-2	CASSLVGGSGANVLTF
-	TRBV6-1	CASTEVPTQPQHF
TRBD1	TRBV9	CASQGARTEAFF
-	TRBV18	CASSPLERGNGYTF
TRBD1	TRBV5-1	CASKTGQGGTDTQYF
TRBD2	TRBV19	CASSLSGGTSSTDTQYF
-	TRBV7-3	CASSLIGGQETQYF
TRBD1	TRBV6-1	CASSVTGGGQPQHF
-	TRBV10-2	CASSELTLFGQPQHF
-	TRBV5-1	CASSIRNRVSSYNEQFF
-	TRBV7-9	CASSLGGVSEAFF
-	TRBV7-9	CASSNRDRTEAFF
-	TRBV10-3	CAISEARGYTF
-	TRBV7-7	CASSQQETGELFF
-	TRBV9	CASSVAVGGDGYTF
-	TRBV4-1	CASSQVADTEAFF